This T cell receptor beta chain was recovered during a study of human T cells and chemical hapten exposure (dated by TCRdb to the early 2020s). In terms of the full investigation: Libraries were combined into a pool for sequencing, and differences in TCR yield between samples came mainly from small differences in library volumes within the pool. This study followed changes in the peripheral blood TCR repertoire in vivo during primary and secondary sensitization of alopecia patients to the hapten diphenylcyclopropenone (DPC). From each blood RNA sample, both TCR alpha and TCR beta chains were sequenced.

Library preparation used RACE. Reads for this sample came from a NextSeq 500. During library preparation, unique molecular identifiers were attached to individual cDNA molecules so that TCRs could be counted quantitatively and reproducibly. Per the authors' processing: Samples had a median of about 96,000 TCRs, with a range from roughly 23,224 to 750,000. V, J and CDR3 annotation of the TCR reads was performed with the Decombinator software suite. Every sample was subsampled to the same number of TCRs (28,000) for the PS versus PT1 abundance plots. TCRs were defined as expanded if absent before sensitization and observed at least eight times at the 2-week time point. TCRdb itself trimmed the public reads at Q25 with fastp, ran MiXCR and retained productive beta chains. Each entry merges the rows of one CDR3 protein and shows their most common DNA and genes. The V and J calls come from TCRdb's annotation, not from the publication. The sample records fewer than 50,000 distinct CDR3 sequences, about 4% of which are singletons. The ten largest make up 4.5% to 6.5% of the sample.

This specimen's time point label, interpreted: healthy volunteer bleed at 6 weeks. Total RNA was extracted from unfractionated whole blood collected in Tempus Blood RNA tubes. As TCR sequencing controls, five or six healthy volunteers were used, with blood taken at day 0, 2 weeks and 6 weeks. Comment on this clonotype: The antigen this receptor binds is unknown. No base qualities exist here, and no much larger clone lies one base off it.

Summary of the overall study and its limitations: Repeated subsampling changed both the strength of the expansion versus patch-test correlation and the threshold at which that correlation became significant. No change with DPC sensitization was found in the number of TCRs above 1 in 1000 frequency, and no evidence of global repertoire structure alterations was found.

The CDR3 runs 14 amino acids, cysteine and phenylalanine included. Of all the DNA, just the CDR3 is kept, 42 bases in frame from base 1. CDR1 SGHNT and CDR2 YYREEE are derived from the germline V gene (reference sequence). Trimming costs V 2 bases and J 0 bases, and their ends lie 5 bases apart. The chain is made from TRBV5-4 and TRBJ1-4, with no reliable assignment of the D segment. The clonotype was recovered from a human donor in good health. Some clones in this sample may be carry-over from other donors' samples. Sequences were obtained from whole blood. This receptor carries the CDR3 CASSFGATNEKLFF. The DNA is as follows: TGTGCCAGCAGCTTCGGTGCAACTAATGAAAAACTGTTTTTT.